The 32 T cell receptor beta chains given below trace back to one sample, sequenced in a study of Graves' ophthalmopathy and Graves' hyperthyroidism. RNA transcripts were the template, and TCR beta CDR3 regions were amplified from them. First-round RT-PCR with HTBI primers preceded a second-round multiplex PCR. MiXCR was run by TCRdb on the multiplex PCR reads, yielding one entry per CDR3 protein. Here the sample spans about 740,000 distinct CDR3 sequences, around 40% being singletons. Specimen: peripheral blood. The receptors come from an adult man with Graves' ophthalmopathy.

This clonotype was counted ten times or more. This sequence joins TRBV15 and TRBJ1-4; 8 bases map to TRBD1. Germline assignment: CDR1 LNHNV and CDR2 YYDKDF (reference sequence). Germline trimming cut 0 bases from V and 9 bases from J; bases unmatched to any gene: 3. CDR3 length equals 14 residues. CDR3 in DNA: TGTGCCACCAGCAGAGATGGACAGGGAAAAAAACTGTTTTTT. Translation gives CATSRDGQGKKLFF.

About this clonotype itself: Germline is not matched at one junction end, which may reflect a read error. The chain links TRBV2 to TRBJ2-7; TRBD1 matches 9 bases. Per the germline V gene, CDR1 is SNHLY and CDR2 is FYNNEI. The CDR3 spans 15 residues. The CDR3 region has the DNA TGTGCCAGCACCGCGGGGACAGGGACCTCCCACGAGCAGTACTTC. It encodes CASTAGTGTSHEQYF.

This clonotype was seen at least ten times. The chain recombines TRBV9 with TRBJ1-2, with 8 nucleotides matching TRBD1. Germline assignment: CDR1 SGDLS and CDR2 YYNGEE. J was trimmed by 8 bases and V by 3 bases; bases with no gene match: 6. The CDR3 length is 13 residues. CDR3 in DNA: TGTGCCAGCAGCGGGACAGGGTCTGAAGGCTACACCTTC. Protein: CASSGTGSEGYTF.

Comment on this clonotype: An end of the junction does not agree with germline; a read error may underlie this. The genes are TRBV10-3 and TRBJ2-5; perhaps D is TRBD1 or TRBD2 (5 bases each). Germline V CDR1 and CDR2: ENHRY, SYGVKD. This CDR3 has 13 residues. CDR3: CASSVRGAETQYF. The CDR3, as DNA: TGTGCCAGCAGTGTAAGAGGGGCGGAGACCCAGTACTTC.

The chain uses TRBV10-3 and TRBJ2-2, with D perhaps matching TRBD2 (6 bases). The CDR3 has 17 amino acids. V was cut by 8 bases and J by 6 bases, with 25 bases left in between. The germline V gene has CDR1 ENHRY and CDR2 SYGVKD. The CDR3 loop is CAIPNLEGSSVAGELFF. CDR3 DNA: TGTGCCATCCCCAATCTGGAGGGGTCGTCCGTCGCCGGGGAGCTGTTTTTT.

The rearrangement uses TRBV2 and TRBJ2-7; 12 nucleotides line up with TRBD2. Germline CDR1 and CDR2: SNHLY and FYNNEI. The CDR3 totals 12 residues. CDR3 sequence: CVGGLAGYEQYF. The CDR3 DNA reads TGTGTCGGAGGACTAGCGGGATACGAGCAGTACTTC.

This clonotype was counted ten times or more. This chain links TRBV10-3 with TRBJ2-7, with 7 bases that match TRBD1. The length of the CDR3 is 15 residues. Germline V gene data show CDR1 as ENHRY and CDR2 as SYGVKD. The V segment lost 6 bases and the J segment 6 bases; nucleotides outside the gene matches: 14. The CDR3 reads CAISLTGAGYGEQYF. The CDR3 bases are TGTGCCATCAGCCTAACAGGGGCAGGGTATGGCGAGCAGTACTTC.

This clonotype was counted a single time. The chain is built from TRBV7-9 and TRBJ2-5; 7 nucleotides match TRBD1. The CDR3 covers 18 residues. Germline loops: CDR1 SEHNR, CDR2 FQNEAQ (reference sequence). The ends lost 6 bases at V and 5 bases at J; junction bases unmatched: 21. CDR3 nucleotide sequence: TGTGCCAGCAGAGACAACAGGGGTACTGGGGAAGGTTTCGAGACCCAGTACTTC. This codes for CASRDNRGTGEGFETQYF. Together with reference TRBV7-9 and TRBJ2-5, the CDR3 gives the full variable domain: DTGVSQNPRHKITKRGQNVTFRCDPISEHNRLYWYRQTLGQGPEFLTYFQNEAQLEKSRLLSDRFSAERPKGSFSTLEIQRTEQGDSAMYLCASRDNRGTGEGFETQYFGPGTRLLVL.

The rearrangement joins TRBV12-5 to TRBJ2-5; 12 nucleotides match TRBD1. Germline CDR1 LGHNT, CDR2 FRNRAP. J gave up 2 bases and V 11 bases, and 6 bases lay outside the gene matches. The CDR3 contains 14 residues. CDR3 in amino acids: CAGRDRGLQETQYF. CDR3 nucleotides: TGTGCTGGCCGGGACAGGGGGCTTCAAGAGACCCAGTACTTC.

This clonotype was counted at least ten times. A junction boundary mismatches the germline segment, possibly from a read error. The rearrangement links TRBV3-1 to TRBJ1-5; 7 bases fit TRBD1. This CDR3 spans 12 amino acids. Germline CDR1 reads LGHDT; CDR2 reads YNNKEL (reference sequence). CDR3 loop: CASNQGGGHMHF. CDR3 bases: TGTGCCAGCAACCAAGGGGGCGGCCATATGCATTTT.

This chain uses TRBV19 with TRBJ1-2; 9 nucleotides match TRBD1. Germline V gene sequence: CDR1 LNHDA, CDR2 SQIVND (reference sequence). CDR3 size: 14 residues. V was clipped by 6 bases and J by 7 bases; unmatched bases: 9. The CDR3 is CASRTGQGSFGYTF. The CDR3, as DNA: TGTGCCAGTAGGACGGGACAGGGAAGTTTTGGCTACACCTTC.

The chain employs TRBV6-2 or TRBV6-3 and TRBJ2-5, with 12 bases aligning to TRBD2. V gave up 6 bases and J gave up 4 bases; unmatched junction bases: 6. This CDR3 region has 15 residues. Germline values: CDR1 MNHEY, CDR2 SVGEGT. CDR3 protein: CASSSGLAGPETQYF. The CDR3 DNA is TGTGCCAGCAGCTCGGGACTAGCGGGCCCAGAGACCCAGTACTTC.

V gene TRBV29-1 combines with J gene TRBJ1-2; perhaps TRBD1 as D (6 bases). The CDR3 is 14 amino acids. Per the germline V gene, CDR1 is SQVTM and CDR2 is ANQGSEA. Deletions cut 1 base from V and 4 bases from J, with 13 bases between. CDR3 sequence: CSVEGRQGPYGYTF. In DNA form, the CDR3 reads TGCAGCGTTGAAGGTCGTCAGGGGCCCTATGGCTACACCTTC. Full variable domain (remainder filled in from reference TRBV29-1 and TRBJ1-2): SAVISQKPSRDICQRGTSLTIQCQVDSQVTMMFWYRQQPGQSLTLIATANQGSEATYESGFVIDKFPISRPNLTFSTLTVSNMSPEDSSIYLCSVEGRQGPYGYTFGSGTRLTVV.

This clonotype was detected only once. This rearrangement joins TRBV2 to TRBJ2-5; 7 bases map to TRBD1. This CDR3 has 11 residues. Germline V gene data show CDR1 as SNHLY and CDR2 as FYNNEI. The V segment lost 6 bases and the J segment 10 bases; nucleotides outside the gene matches: 5. This CDR3 reads CASRLRDSQYF. CDR3 sequence (DNA): TGTGCCAGCAGGCTTAGGGACAGCCAGTACTTC. Based on the CDR3 plus reference TRBV2 and TRBJ2-5, the full variable domain is EPEVTQTPSHQVTQMGQEVILRCVPISNHLYFYWYRQILGQKVEFLVSFYNNEISEKSEIFDDQFSVERPDGSNFTLKIRSTKLEDSAMYFCASRLRDSQYFGPGTRLLVL.

Turning to this clonotype: A junction boundary mismatches the germline segment, possibly from a read error. The chain uses TRBV10-3 and TRBJ1-1; tentatively, D is TRBD1 (6 bases). The CDR3 is 14 amino acids. Germline V gene data show CDR1 as ENHRY and CDR2 as SYGVKD. DNA of the CDR3: TGTGCCATCAGTGATAAAGGACAGAACACTGAGGCTTTCTTT. It codes for CAISDKGQNTEAFF.

This clonotype was picked up many times. The rearrangement uses TRBV29-1 and TRBJ2-5; TRBD1 matches 10 bases. Germline-derived CDR1 and CDR2 are SQVTM and ANQGSEA. The CDR3 extends over 15 amino acids. V dropped 7 bases and J dropped 5; count of bases not matched to a gene: 13. CDR3: CSAPGGTGARETQYF. In DNA, the CDR3 is TGCAGCGCGCCCGGGGGGACAGGGGCGAGGGAGACCCAGTACTTC.

J is TRBJ2-5 and V is TRBV20-1; D is perhaps TRBD1 or TRBD2 (5 bases each). Germline V gives CDR1 DFQATT, CDR2 SNEGSKA (reference sequence). Deletions cut 5 bases from V and 5 bases from J, with 18 bases between. The CDR3 extends over 14 amino acids. The CDR3 region has the DNA TGCAGTGCTCACGGGACCCAGCGTGGGGAGACCCAGTACTTC. Protein: CSAHGTQRGETQYF.

A note on this clonotype: Given a much more abundant clone one base away, this may be a read error. The genes are TRBV12-3 or TRBV12-4 and TRBJ1-2, with a possible D match to TRBD1 (6 bases). The CDR3 consists of 13 residues. CDR3 in amino acids: CASSLGAGDGYTF. The DNA for the CDR3 is TGTGCCAGCAGCTTAGGGGCAGGGGATGGCTACACCTTC.

This sequence joins TRBV29-1 and TRBJ2-7; the match to TRBD2 covers 8 bases. Germline assignment: CDR1 SQVTM and CDR2 ANQGSEA. The V gene end was trimmed by 3 bases and the J gene end by 6 bases; junction bases not matched to a gene: 7. The CDR3 runs to 13 residues. CDR3 bases: TGCAGCGTTGATCGGGGGACTAGGAGCGAGCAGTACTTC. This encodes CSVDRGTRSEQYF.

The chain carries TRBV2 and TRBJ2-5; 11 bases agree with TRBD2. V trimming: 8 bases; J trimming: 5 bases; junction bases outside the gene matches: 10. Germline V gives CDR1 SNHLY, CDR2 FYNNEI. The CDR3 spans 15 residues. CDR3 DNA sequence: TGTGCCAGCGGTCGGACTAGCGGGCCTCGGGAGACCCAGTACTTC. Translated: CASGRTSGPRETQYF.

There are many counts of this clonotype. The chain recombines TRBV10-3 with TRBJ2-7; possibly TRBD1 or TRBD2 for D (6 bases each). The V end was cut by 5 bases, the J end by 0 bases, with 14 bases between. Germline V gives CDR1 ENHRY, CDR2 SYGVKD. The CDR3 length is 15 residues. The CDR3 DNA reads TGTGCCATCAGTACGGGGGCGGGGTCCTCCTACGAGCAGTACTTC. Protein product: CAISTGAGSSYEQYF.

The chain couples TRBV11-1 to TRBJ2-7; tentatively, D is TRBD1 (6 bases). The CDR3 extends over 13 amino acids. V was clipped by 5 bases and J by 6 bases, with 14 bases between them. Germline CDR1 reads SGHAT; CDR2 reads FQDESV (reference sequence). The CDR3 DNA reads as TGTGCCAGCAGCCGAACCCAGGGGTTCGAGCAGTACTTC. Amino acid sequence: CASSRTQGFEQYF.

This clonotype was seen a handful of times. CDR3 DNA sequence: TGTGCCAGCAGCCGTTCGACGGTGAACACTGAAGCTTTCTTT. Translated, it gives CASSRSTVNTEAFF. V gene TRBV3-1 combines with J gene TRBJ1-1; no firm D call. Germline V gene data show CDR1 as LGHDT and CDR2 as YNNKEL (reference sequence). V was cut by 4 bases and J by 0 bases, with 9 bases left in between. The CDR3 length is 14 residues.

V gene TRBV7-9 combines with J gene TRBJ1-4; D gene uncertain. This CDR3 is built from 15 residues. Germline CDR1 SEHNR, CDR2 FQNEAQ (reference sequence). V shed 5 bases and J shed 3 bases, with 13 bases lying between them. CDR3 sequence reads: CASSPRGTANEKLFF. CDR3 sequence (DNA): TGTGCCAGCAGCCCCCGGGGTACAGCTAATGAAAAACTGTTTTTT.

This clonotype was seen a handful of times. The chain is built from TRBV5-1 and TRBJ2-5; 11 positions agree with TRBD2. V was pared by 4 bases and J by 4 bases, with 6 bases of the junction left unmatched. This CDR3 contains 15 residues. CDR1 and CDR2 from the germline V gene are SGHRS and YFSETQ. The DNA for the CDR3 is TGCGCCAGCAGCGTGGGACTAGCGGTCAGAGAGACCCAGTACTTC. It yields the protein CASSVGLAVRETQYF.

This clonotype was seen only a few times. The genes are TRBV7-9 and TRBJ2-5, with a weak D call TRBD2 (5 bases). Trimming removed 4 bases at V and 1 base at J, with 22 bases between. Germline assignment: CDR1 SEHNR and CDR2 FQNEAQ (reference sequence). The CDR3 spans 18 residues. The CDR3 DNA sequence: TGTGCCAGCAGCTACTCCGTCCCGGGGTTAAGGGCCCAAGAGACCCAGTACTTC. Translating gives CASSYSVPGLRAQETQYF. The full variable domain, rest sourced from reference TRBV7-9 and TRBJ2-5, is DTGVSQNPRHKITKRGQNVTFRCDPISEHNRLYWYRQTLGQGPEFLTYFQNEAQLEKSRLLSDRFSAERPKGSFSTLEIQRTEQGDSAMYLCASSYSVPGLRAQETQYFGPGTRLLVL.

This sequence joins TRBV24-1 and TRBJ2-5; D remains unclear. The V end was cut by 5 bases, the J end by 3 bases, with 9 bases between. The CDR3 consists of 13 residues. The V gene's germline CDR1 is KGHDR and CDR2 SFDVKD. The DNA of the CDR3 is TGTGCCACCAGTGCTCAAGCCGAAGAGACCCAGTACTTC. Its translation is CATSAQAEETQYF.

Regarding this clonotype: An end of the junction differs from the germline gene, which may be a read error. This chain uses TRBV7-9 with TRBJ2-7, with D possibly matching TRBD2 (5 bases). Germline assignment: CDR1 SEHNR and CDR2 FQNEAQ (reference sequence). The CDR3 totals 13 residues. The CDR3 bases are TGCGCCAGCAGCTCCGGGAACTCCTACGAGCAGTACTTC. Translating gives CASSSGNSYEQYF.

In regard to this clonotype: A much larger clone lies one base from this, so it may be a read error. Here the CDR3 reads CASSDRSIEAQYF. The CDR3 DNA sequence: TGTGCCAGCAGTGACAGGTCTATAGAGGCCCAGTACTTC. The V call is TRBV2, the J call TRBJ2-5, with D hard to call. Germline loops: CDR1 SNHLY, CDR2 FYNNEI. CDR3 length: 13 residues.

This clonotype was recorded at least ten times. V gene TRBV7-9 combines with J gene TRBJ1-2, with a possible D match to TRBD1 (5 bases). This CDR3 is 15 amino acids long. Germline values: CDR1 SEHNR, CDR2 FQNEAQ (reference sequence). V lost 5 bases and J 0 bases, leaving 13 bases between the germline ends. The CDR3 DNA reads as TGTGCCAGCAGCCCTCGGGGACGGCCTAACTATGGCTACACCTTC. Translating it yields CASSPRGRPNYGYTF.

In this sample, this clonotype turned up a few times. CDR3 region: CASSQDSASRQGRETQYF. CDR3 nucleotide sequence: TGTGCCAGCAGCCAAGATAGTGCCTCGCGGCAGGGTCGAGAGACCCAGTACTTC. This chain links TRBV5-8 with TRBJ2-5; D is perhaps TRBD1 (5 bases). CDR3 length: 18 residues. The germline V and J ends were trimmed by 4 bases and 4 bases, with 26 bases remaining between them. Germline CDR1 is SGHTS and CDR2 is YDEGEE.

This chain connects TRBV6-6 to TRBJ1-6; 8 nucleotides align to TRBD1. Germline V gene data show CDR1 as MNHNY and CDR2 as SVGAGI (reference sequence). There are 15 residues in the CDR3. The ends lost 5 bases at V and 5 bases at J; junction bases unmatched: 5. The CDR3 sequence is CASSPRGLDNSPLHF. The CDR3 DNA reads TGTGCCAGCAGTCCCAGGGGGCTGGATAATTCACCCCTCCACTTT.